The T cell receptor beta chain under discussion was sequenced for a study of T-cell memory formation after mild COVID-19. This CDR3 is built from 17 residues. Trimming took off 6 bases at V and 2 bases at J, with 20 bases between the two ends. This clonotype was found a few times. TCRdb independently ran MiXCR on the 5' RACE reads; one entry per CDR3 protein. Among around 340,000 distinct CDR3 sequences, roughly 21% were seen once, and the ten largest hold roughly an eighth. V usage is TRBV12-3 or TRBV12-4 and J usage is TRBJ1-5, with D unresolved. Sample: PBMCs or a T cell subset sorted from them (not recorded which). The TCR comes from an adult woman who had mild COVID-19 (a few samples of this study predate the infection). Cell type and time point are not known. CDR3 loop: CASSPSDFGVGNQPQHF. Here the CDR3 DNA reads TGTGCCAGCAGCCCCTCGGATTTTGGGGTCGGCAATCAGCCCCAGCATTTT.